Described below is a single T cell receptor beta chain sequence and its context. This CDR3 has 16 residues. The V end lost 1 base, the J end lost 8 bases, and 19 bases lay between the germline ends. Germline assignment: CDR1 LGHNA and CDR2 YNFKEQ. The record originates from a study of blood T cell repertoires in COVID-19. Overall study: Acute and convalescent COVID-19 samples came from the United States, Italy and Spain.

The table came from immunoSEQ multiplex PCR; TCRdb's copy has only in-frame clones and leaves some out. The sample records a few hundred thousand clones, about 81% being singletons. This sequence originates from a woman of 80 years or more with COVID-19, enrolled during active disease. The sequencing sample was made of peripheral blood. The chain joins TRBV4-2 to TRBJ2-3; D not certain. The CDR3 here is CASSQGSVSPLGTQYF. Written as DNA, the CDR3 is TGTGCCAGCAGCCAAGGGTCCGTTAGCCCCTTAGGTACGCAGTATTTT.